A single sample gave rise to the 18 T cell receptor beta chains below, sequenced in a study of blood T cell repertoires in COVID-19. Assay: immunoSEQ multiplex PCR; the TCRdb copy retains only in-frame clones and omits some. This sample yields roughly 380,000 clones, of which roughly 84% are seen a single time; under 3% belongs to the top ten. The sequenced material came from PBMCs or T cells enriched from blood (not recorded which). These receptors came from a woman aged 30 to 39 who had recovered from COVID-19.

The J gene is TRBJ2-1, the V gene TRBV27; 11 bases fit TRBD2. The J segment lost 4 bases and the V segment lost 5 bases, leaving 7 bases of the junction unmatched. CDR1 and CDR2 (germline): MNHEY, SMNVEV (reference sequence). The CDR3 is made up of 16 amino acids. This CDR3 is CASSKLTSGSYNEQFF. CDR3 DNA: TGTGCCAGCAGTAAACTCACTAGCGGGAGTTACAATGAGCAGTTCTTC.

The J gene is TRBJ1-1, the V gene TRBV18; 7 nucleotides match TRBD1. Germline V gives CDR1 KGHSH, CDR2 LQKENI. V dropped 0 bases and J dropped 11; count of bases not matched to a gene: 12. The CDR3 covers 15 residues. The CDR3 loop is CASSPPSGQIFKAFF. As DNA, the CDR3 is TGTGCCAGCTCACCACCTTCGGGACAGATATTTAAGGCTTTCTTT.

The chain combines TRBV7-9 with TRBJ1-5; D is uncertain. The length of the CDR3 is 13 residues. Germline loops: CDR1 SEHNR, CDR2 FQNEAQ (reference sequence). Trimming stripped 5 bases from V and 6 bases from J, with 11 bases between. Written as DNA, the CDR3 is TGTGCCAGCAGCCCCAAGACGGGTCAGCCCCAGCATTTT. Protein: CASSPKTGQPQHF.

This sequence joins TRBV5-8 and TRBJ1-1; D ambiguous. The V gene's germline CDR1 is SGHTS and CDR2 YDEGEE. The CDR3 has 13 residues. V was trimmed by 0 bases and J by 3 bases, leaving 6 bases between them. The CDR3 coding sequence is TGTGCCAGCAGCTTGGGGGAGTACACTGAAGCTTTCTTT. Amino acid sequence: CASSLGEYTEAFF.

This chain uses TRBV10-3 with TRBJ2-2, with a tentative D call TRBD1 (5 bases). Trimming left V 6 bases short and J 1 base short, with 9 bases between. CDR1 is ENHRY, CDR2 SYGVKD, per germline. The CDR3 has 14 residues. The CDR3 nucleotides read TGTGCCATCAGCGCCGACAGGAACACCGGGGAGCTGTTTTTT. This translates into CAISADRNTGELFF.

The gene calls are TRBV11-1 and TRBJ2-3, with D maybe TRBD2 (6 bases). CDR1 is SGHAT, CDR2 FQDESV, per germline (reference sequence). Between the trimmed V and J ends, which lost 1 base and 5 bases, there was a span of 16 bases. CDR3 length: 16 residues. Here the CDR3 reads CASSLGSGGAGDTQYF. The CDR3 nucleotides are TGTGCCAGCAGCTTAGGATCGGGCGGGGCAGGAGATACGCAGTATTTT. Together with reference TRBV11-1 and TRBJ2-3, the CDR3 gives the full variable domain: EAEVAQSPRYKITEKSQAVAFWCDPISGHATLYWYRQILGQGPELLVQFQDESVVDDSQLPKDRFSAERLKGVDSTLKIQPAELGDSAMYLCASSLGSGGAGDTQYFGPGTRLTVL.

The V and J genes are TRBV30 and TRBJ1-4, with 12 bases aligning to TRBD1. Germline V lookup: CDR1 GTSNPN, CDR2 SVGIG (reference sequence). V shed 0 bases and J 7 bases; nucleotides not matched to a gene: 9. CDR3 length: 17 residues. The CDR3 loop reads CAWSVGGTGGHGEKLFF. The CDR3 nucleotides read TGTGCCTGGAGTGTCGGGGGGACAGGGGGCCACGGTGAAAAACTGTTTTTT.

The CDR3 loop is CASSQAGRTGGGEQYF. The CDR3 DNA reads TGTGCCAGCAGCCAAGCGGGAAGGACAGGGGGAGGCGAGCAGTACTTC. The chain couples TRBV14 to TRBJ2-7; 10 nucleotides align to TRBD1. With 1 base clipped from V and 6 bases from J, the junction kept 9 bases outside the gene matches. Germline V gene data show CDR1 as SGHDN and CDR2 as FVKESK. This CDR3 region has 16 residues.

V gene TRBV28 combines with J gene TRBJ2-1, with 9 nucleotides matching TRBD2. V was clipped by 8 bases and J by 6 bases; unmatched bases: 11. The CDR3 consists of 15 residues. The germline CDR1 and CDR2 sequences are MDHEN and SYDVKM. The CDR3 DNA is TGTGCCAGCCTCGTAGGGGCGGGGGGGACCAATGAGCAGTTCTTC. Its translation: CASLVGAGGTNEQFF.

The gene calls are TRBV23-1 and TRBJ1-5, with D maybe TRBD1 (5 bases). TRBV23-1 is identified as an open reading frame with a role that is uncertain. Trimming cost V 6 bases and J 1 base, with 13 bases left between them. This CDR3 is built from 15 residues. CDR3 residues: CASSDRSRSNQPQHF. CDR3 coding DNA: TGCGCCAGCAGCGACAGATCTAGGAGCAATCAGCCCCAGCATTTT.

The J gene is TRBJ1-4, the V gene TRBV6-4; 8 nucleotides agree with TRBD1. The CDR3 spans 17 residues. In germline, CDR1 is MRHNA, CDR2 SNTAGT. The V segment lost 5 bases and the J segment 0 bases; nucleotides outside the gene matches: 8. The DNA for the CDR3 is TGTGCCAGCAGTTTCGGCCAGGGGGCGTCAACTAATGAAAAACTGTTTTTT. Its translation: CASSFGQGASTNEKLFF.

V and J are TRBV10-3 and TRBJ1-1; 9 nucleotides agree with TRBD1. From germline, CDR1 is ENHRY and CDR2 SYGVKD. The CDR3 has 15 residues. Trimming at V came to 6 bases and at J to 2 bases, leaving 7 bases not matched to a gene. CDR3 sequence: CAIRQGGQGNTEAFF. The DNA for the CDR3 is TGTGCCATCAGACAGGGGGGACAGGGTAACACTGAAGCTTTCTTT.

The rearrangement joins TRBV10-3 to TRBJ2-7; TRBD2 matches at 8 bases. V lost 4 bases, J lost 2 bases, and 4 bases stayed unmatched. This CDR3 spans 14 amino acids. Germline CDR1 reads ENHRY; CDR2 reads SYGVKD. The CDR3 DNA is TGTGCCATCAGTGCTAGCGGGCTTGCCTACGAGCAGTACTTC. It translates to CAISASGLAYEQYF.

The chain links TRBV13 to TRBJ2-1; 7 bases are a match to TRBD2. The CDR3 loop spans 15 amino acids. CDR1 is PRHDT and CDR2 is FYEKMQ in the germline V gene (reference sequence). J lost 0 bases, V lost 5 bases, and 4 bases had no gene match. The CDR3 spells CASSPAGTSYNEQFF. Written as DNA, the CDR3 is TGTGCCAGCAGCCCAGCGGGAACCTCCTACAATGAGCAGTTCTTC.

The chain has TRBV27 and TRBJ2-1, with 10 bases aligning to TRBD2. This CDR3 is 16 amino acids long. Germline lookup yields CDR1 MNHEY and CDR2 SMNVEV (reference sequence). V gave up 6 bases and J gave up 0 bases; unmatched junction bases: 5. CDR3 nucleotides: TGTGCCAGCAGCGGACTAGCGGAGAGCTCCTACAATGAGCAGTTCTTC. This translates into CASSGLAESSYNEQFF.

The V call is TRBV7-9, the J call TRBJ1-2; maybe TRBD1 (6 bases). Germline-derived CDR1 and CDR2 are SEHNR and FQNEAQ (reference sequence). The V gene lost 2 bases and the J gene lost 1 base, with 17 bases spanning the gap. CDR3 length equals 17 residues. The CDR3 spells CASSLNPGQHNNYGYTF. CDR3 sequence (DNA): TGTGCCAGCAGCTTAAACCCCGGACAGCACAATAACTATGGCTACACCTTC.

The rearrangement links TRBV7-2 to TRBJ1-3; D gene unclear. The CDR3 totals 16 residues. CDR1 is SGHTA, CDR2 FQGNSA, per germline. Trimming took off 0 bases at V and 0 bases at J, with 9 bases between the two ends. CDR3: CASSLALQSSGNTIYF. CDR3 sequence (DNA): TGTGCCAGCAGCTTAGCGTTACAGAGCTCTGGAAACACCATATATTTT. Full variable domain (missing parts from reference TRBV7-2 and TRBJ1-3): GAGVSQSPSNKVTEKGKDVELRCDPISGHTALYWYRQSLGQGLEFLIYFQGNSAPDKSGLPSDRFSAERTGGSVSTLTIQRTQQEDSAVYLCASSLALQSSGNTIYFGEGSWLTVV.

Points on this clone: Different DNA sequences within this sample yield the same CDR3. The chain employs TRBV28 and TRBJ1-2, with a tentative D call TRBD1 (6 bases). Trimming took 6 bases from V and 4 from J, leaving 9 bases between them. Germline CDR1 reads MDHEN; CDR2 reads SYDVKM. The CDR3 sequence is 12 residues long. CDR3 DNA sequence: TGTGCCAGCAGCTTGGACAGCTATGGCTACACCTTC. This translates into CASSLDSYGYTF.